A selection of T cell receptor beta chains follows, all from one sample in a study of shared clonotypes between healthy human individuals. Produced via immunoSEQ multiplex PCR; TCRdb's table is partial and in-frame only. The sample yields around 750,000 clones, approximately 79% seen once. The sample taken for sequencing was memory CD4+ T cells sorted from blood. These receptors were collected from a woman aged 30 to 39 in good health. Each CDR3 is given with its conserved first and last residue. D genes are given only for firm matches. The listing skips clone size in some rows; elsewhere it reads once, few, many or a size class.

d_call,j_call,v_call,clone_size,cdr3_aa,cdr3_nt
.,TRBJ2-2,TRBV28,.,CASGGPNTGELFF,TGTGCCAGCGGGGGCCCGAACACCGGGGAGCTGTTTTTT
.,TRBJ1-5,TRBV28,.,CASSFWTIKPQHF,TGTGCCAGCAGTTTTTGGACCATCAAGCCCCAGCATTTT
.,TRBJ2-7,TRBV5-1,few,CASSFGYMTYEQYF,TGCGCCAGCAGCTTCGGGTATATGACCTACGAGCAGTACTTC
.,TRBJ2-2,TRBV27,.,CASTERGGITGELFF,TGTGCCAGCACCGAGAGAGGGGGGATCACCGGGGAGCTGTTTTTT
TRBD1,TRBJ2-7,TRBV6-5,few,CASSSRTGAYEQYF,TGTGCCAGCAGCTCCCGGACAGGGGCCTACGAGCAGTACTTC
.,TRBJ1-5,TRBV5-1,.,CASSLEGSQPQHF,TGCGCCAGCAGCTTGGAAGGGTCTCAGCCCCAGCATTTT
.,TRBJ2-5,TRBV5-1,.,CASSAPTRGETQYF,TGCGCCAGCAGCGCACCCACGCGCGGAGAGACCCAGTACTTC
TRBD2,TRBJ2-1,TRBV28,.,CASSWGLAGGMGNEQFF,TGTGCCAGCAGTTGGGGACTAGCGGGAGGGATGGGCAATGAGCAGTTCTTC
TRBD1,TRBJ2-7,TRBV18,.,CASSPGGQGPYEQYF,TGTGCCAGCTCACCGGGGGGACAGGGCCCCTACGAGCAGTACTTC
TRBD1,TRBJ1-1,TRBV28,few,CASIEDRAGMNTEAFF,TGTGCCAGCATTGAGGACAGGGCGGGAATGAACACTGAAGCTTTCTTT
.,TRBJ1-2,TRBV27,once,CASSSNPAYGYTF,TGTGCCAGCAGTTCAAACCCAGCTTATGGCTACACCTTC
.,TRBJ2-2,TRBV5-1,few,CASSSGTFSGELFF,TGCGCCAGCAGCTCCGGGACATTCTCCGGGGAGCTGTTTTTT
TRBD1,TRBJ2-2,TRBV7-6,.,CASSPAGQGNTGELFF,TGTGCCAGCAGCCCAGCGGGACAGGGGAACACCGGGGAGCTGTTTTTT
TRBD2,TRBJ2-2,TRBV11-2,.,CASSSRTSGSLRSGELFF,TGTGCCAGCAGCTCAAGGACTAGCGGGAGCCTTCGGTCCGGGGAGCTGTTTTTT
.,TRBJ2-1,TRBV7-6,.,CASSYGQDFGLYNEQFF,TGTGCCAGCAGCTATGGCCAAGATTTTGGGCTTTACAATGAGCAGTTCTTC
TRBD1,TRBJ2-3,TRBV29-1,.,CSVVWTGGGADTQYF,TGCAGCGTTGTATGGACAGGGGGTGGGGCAGATACGCAGTATTTT
TRBD2,TRBJ2-1,TRBV5-1,.,CASSTASGAYNEQFF,TGCGCCAGCAGCACGGCTAGCGGGGCTTACAATGAGCAGTTCTTC
TRBD2,TRBJ2-7,TRBV27,few,CASSRTSGALYEQYF,TGTGCCAGCAGTCGGACTAGCGGGGCTTTGTACGAGCAGTACTTC
.,TRBJ1-6,TRBV30,.,CAWNRGSLDSPLHF,TGTGCCTGGAACAGAGGGAGCCTCGATTCACCCCTCCACTTT
TRBD1,TRBJ2-3,TRBV6-1,.,CASSENRGRGTQYF,TGTGCCAGCAGTGAAAACAGGGGCCGGGGTACGCAGTATTTT
.,TRBJ1-1,TRBV7-3,.,CASSLEPDTEAFF,TGTGCCAGCAGCTTAGAACCCGACACTGAAGCTTTCTTT
.,TRBJ1-3,TRBV5-1,.,CASSLDGARSGNTIYF,TGCGCCAGCAGCTTGGATGGGGCCCGCTCTGGAAACACCATATATTTT
.,TRBJ1-1,TRBV7-2,.,CASSLGGPGRATEAFF,TGTGCCAGCAGCTTAGGAGGGCCGGGTAGGGCGACTGAAGCTTTCTTT
.,TRBJ2-1,TRBV5-1,.,CASSLVAGHLSYNEQFF,TGCGCCAGCAGCTTGGTGGCAGGGCACCTCTCCTACAATGAGCAGTTCTTC
.,TRBJ2-2,TRBV2,.,CASRPRLTGELFF,TGTGCCAGCAGACCTAGATTGACCGGGGAGCTGTTTTTT
TRBD2,TRBJ2-5,TRBV4-2,.,CASSQLFTSGSLEETQYF,TGTGCCAGCAGCCAACTCTTCACTAGCGGAAGTTTGGAAGAGACCCAGTACTTC
TRBD1,TRBJ1-1,TRBV18,few,CASSPQLAGGPNTEAFF,TGTGCCAGCTCGCCACAACTCGCAGGGGGCCCGAACACTGAAGCTTTCTTT
.,TRBJ2-3,TRBV7-8,.,CASSLGATDTQYF,TGTGCCAGCAGCTTAGGCGCTACAGATACGCAGTATTTT
.,TRBJ2-3,TRBV5-1,few,CASSLQASTDTQYF,TGCGCCAGCAGCCTCCAGGCCAGCACAGATACGCAGTATTTT
TRBD1,TRBJ2-1,TRBV29-1,few,CSVEVGRGRANEQFF,TGCAGCGTTGAAGTGGGCAGGGGGCGCGCCAATGAGCAGTTCTTC
.,TRBJ2-7,TRBV7-9,.,CASSNHYYEQYF,TGTGCCAGCAGCAACCATTATTACGAGCAGTACTTC
TRBD2,TRBJ2-1,TRBV5-1,once,CASSQTSGNYNEQFF,TGCGCCAGCAGCCAGACTAGCGGGAACTACAATGAGCAGTTCTTC
.,TRBJ2-2,TRBV28,.,CASTTPQTNTGELFF,TGTGCCAGCACAACGCCACAGACGAACACCGGGGAGCTGTTTTTT
.,TRBJ2-2,TRBV7-2,once,CASSPKTSTTGELFF,TGTGCCAGCAGCCCTAAGACTAGTACAACCGGGGAGCTGTTTTTT
TRBD2,TRBJ2-1,TRBV4-2,few,CASSSSGLAGVLSSYNEQFF,TGTGCCAGCAGCTCCTCGGGACTAGCGGGAGTCTTGAGCTCCTACAATGAGCAGTTCTTC
.,TRBJ2-7,TRBV28,.,CASRETTEDLYEQYF,TGTGCCAGCAGGGAAACGACAGAGGACCTCTACGAGCAGTACTTC
TRBD2,TRBJ2-1,TRBV23-1,.,CASSQSWTSGISDRSSYNEQFF,TGCGCCAGCAGTCAATCGTGGACTAGCGGGATATCGGACCGAAGCTCCTACAATGAGCAGTTCTTC
TRBD2,TRBJ2-4,TRBV19,.,CASSLTGLAGDRNIQYF,TGTGCCAGTAGTCTAACAGGACTAGCGGGAGATAGAAACATTCAGTACTTC
TRBD1,TRBJ1-5,TRBV2,.,CASGGTGGVLVDQPQHF,TGTGCCAGCGGCGGGACAGGGGGCGTTTTAGTCGATCAGCCCCAGCATTTT
.,TRBJ2-6,TRBV7-3,.,CASSLTGGVGANVLTF,TGTGCCAGCAGCTTAACGGGCGGGGTCGGGGCCAACGTCCTGACTTTC
.,TRBJ2-5,TRBV29-1,.,CSVASPSGETQYF,TGCAGCGTTGCCAGCCCTAGTGGGGAGACCCAGTACTTC
TRBD2,TRBJ2-3,TRBV27,.,CASLPRSGGSGATQYF,TGTGCCAGCCTACCAAGGTCCGGGGGGAGTGGGGCTACGCAGTATTTT
.,TRBJ1-4,TRBV5-4,once,CASSLGQRNEKLFF,TGTGCCAGCAGCTTAGGACAGAGGAATGAAAAACTGTTTTTT
TRBD2,TRBJ2-1,TRBV5-1,.,CASSTSSGSYNEQFF,TGCGCCAGCAGCACTTCTAGCGGCTCCTACAATGAGCAGTTCTTC
.,TRBJ2-7,TRBV27,.,CASSSNRVREQYF,TGTGCCAGCAGCTCAAATCGGGTTCGAGAGCAGTACTTC
TRBD2,TRBJ2-3,TRBV18,.,CASSGTSGVEDTQYF,TGTGCCAGCTCCGGGACTAGCGGAGTGGAGGATACGCAGTATTTT
TRBD1,TRBJ1-5,TRBV4-1,.,CASSQVTGGNQPQHF,TGCGCCAGCAGCCAAGTTACAGGGGGAAATCAGCCCCAGCATTTT
TRBD1,TRBJ1-2,TRBV7-2,.,CASSLGDRVDGYTF,TGTGCCAGCAGCTTAGGGGACAGGGTTGATGGCTACACCTTC